One and the same sample provided the 19 T cell receptor beta chains below, sequenced in a study of blood T cell repertoires in COVID-19. Only in-frame clones appear in the TCRdb table, and some are missing; sequencing was by immunoSEQ multiplex PCR. The sample records about 85,000 clones, nearly 90% being singletons. Sequencing input: peripheral blood. These receptors originate from a woman aged 80 or over with active or convalescent COVID-19.

The rearrangement uses TRBV11-2 and TRBJ2-3, with TRBD2 matching over 10 bases. V gave up 9 bases and J gave up 5 bases; unmatched junction bases: 8. The germline gives CDR1 SGHAT, CDR2 FQNNGV. CDR3 length: 14 amino acids. As DNA, the CDR3 is TGTGCCAGTGCTAGCGGGAGCGGTGGAGATACGCAGTATTTT. It translates to CASASGSGGDTQYF.

The chain combines TRBV7-9 with TRBJ2-3; TRBD1 aligns across 10 bases. J was trimmed by 6 bases and V by 3 bases; bases with no gene match: 6. The germline gives CDR1 SEHNR, CDR2 FQNEAQ (reference sequence). The length of the CDR3 is 15 residues. The CDR3 region is CASSFGQGEGDTQYF. The CDR3, as DNA: TGTGCCAGCAGCTTTGGACAGGGGGAAGGGGATACGCAGTATTTT.

V gene TRBV2 combines with J gene TRBJ2-5; 7 bases are shared with TRBD1. The CDR3 has 15 residues. V trimming: 1 base; J trimming: 3 bases; junction bases outside the gene matches: 5. Germline loops: CDR1 SNHLY, CDR2 FYNNEI. The CDR3 region is CASSEDRGRKETQYF. The CDR3 DNA reads TGTGCCAGCAGTGAAGACAGGGGTCGGAAAGAGACCCAGTACTTC.

This chain joins TRBV19 and TRBJ1-1; 9 bases align to TRBD1. V was pared by 6 bases and J by 8 bases, with 16 bases of the junction left unmatched. The CDR3 consists of 16 residues. Per the germline V gene, CDR1 is LNHDA and CDR2 is SQIVND (reference sequence). The CDR3 sequence: CASRPGQGRTSLEAFF. The CDR3 DNA follows: TGTGCCAGTAGGCCGGGACAGGGTCGGACCTCGCTAGAAGCTTTCTTT.

V gene TRBV11-2 combines with J gene TRBJ2-3; 13 bases match TRBD2. This CDR3 comprises 18 residues. Trimming cost V 5 bases and J 0 bases; bases outside gene matches: 8. The germline CDR1 and CDR2 sequences are SGHAT and FQNNGV. The CDR3 loop reads CASSRGLAGTLSTDTQYF. As DNA, the CDR3 is TGTGCCAGCAGCCGGGGACTAGCGGGAACCCTTAGCACAGATACGCAGTATTTT.

The J gene is TRBJ2-1, the V gene TRBV4-2; TRBD2 matches at 11 bases. The length of the CDR3 is 18 residues. After removal of 1 base from V and 3 bases from J, the junction contained 8 bases not matched to a gene. The germline V gene has CDR1 LGHNA and CDR2 YNFKEQ. CDR3 protein: CASSQAQGLADVYNEQFF. The CDR3 DNA reads as TGTGCCAGCAGCCAAGCCCAGGGACTAGCGGACGTCTACAATGAGCAGTTCTTC.

This chain uses TRBV28 with TRBJ2-7, with 9 nucleotides matching TRBD2. The germline CDR1 and CDR2 sequences are MDHEN and SYDVKM. This CDR3 has 15 amino acids. V shed 6 bases, J shed 4 bases, and the junction held 10 bases outside the gene matches. The CDR3 nucleotides read TGTGCCAGCAGCGCCTTTAGCGGGAGTTCTTACGAGCAGTACTTC. Translated, it gives CASSAFSGSSYEQYF.

This chain connects TRBV28 to TRBJ2-7; the match to TRBD2 covers 12 bases. Germline V gene sequence: CDR1 MDHEN, CDR2 SYDVKM. Germline trimming cut 5 bases from V and 3 bases from J; bases unmatched to any gene: 5. The CDR3 has 15 amino acids. This chain's CDR3 is CASSVLLAGGYEQYF. DNA for the CDR3: TGTGCCAGCAGTGTTCTACTAGCGGGAGGCTACGAGCAGTACTTC.

Only one count was recorded for this clone. The V gene is TRBV3-1 (or the pseudogene TRBV3-2), the J gene TRBJ1-6, with D unresolved. Germline CDR1 reads LGHDT; CDR2 reads YNNKEL (reference sequence). V was pared by 6 bases and J by 7 bases, with 13 bases between. This CDR3 region has 14 residues. The CDR3 DNA reads as TGTGCCAGCAGTCTAACTTCGAGAAATTCACCCCTCCACTTT. Translated, it gives CASSLTSRNSPLHF.

The chain joins TRBV20-1 to TRBJ2-3; D might be TRBD2 (6 bases). Germline CDR1 DFQATT, CDR2 SNEGSKA (reference sequence). Trimming took 3 bases from V and 2 from J, leaving 12 bases between them. The CDR3 has 14 amino acids. The CDR3: CSASAGNPTDTQYF. The CDR3, as DNA: TGCAGTGCTAGTGCGGGAAATCCCACAGATACGCAGTATTTT.

The V call is TRBV5-4, the J call TRBJ2-1; 12 positions match TRBD2. The CDR3 contains 18 residues. Germline CDR1 reads SGHNT; CDR2 reads YYREEE (reference sequence). The junction had 7 bases not matched to a gene; V was cut back by 3 bases and J by 0 bases. CDR3 in amino acids: CASSSGTSGWASYNEQFF. The DNA for the CDR3 is TGTGCCAGCAGCTCAGGGACTAGCGGGTGGGCCTCCTACAATGAGCAGTTCTTC.

This chain connects TRBV9 to TRBJ2-7, with 7 bases that match TRBD1. Germline-derived CDR1 and CDR2 are SGDLS and YYNGEE. After removal of 3 bases from V and 0 bases from J, the junction contained 3 bases not matched to a gene. The CDR3 has 14 amino acids. CDR3 DNA: TGTGCCAGCAGCGCCAGGGACAGCTCCTACGAGCAGTACTTC. As protein: CASSARDSSYEQYF.

V and J are TRBV5-1 and TRBJ1-1, with a weak D call TRBD1 (6 bases). Germline V CDR1 and CDR2: SGHRS, YFSETQ. Trimming took off 1 base at V and 2 bases at J, with 12 bases between the two ends. The CDR3 is made up of 15 amino acids. CDR3 amino acids: CASSLLGQSNTEAFF. The CDR3 DNA reads TGCGCCAGCAGCTTGCTCGGACAGTCTAACACTGAAGCTTTCTTT. Supplemented by reference TRBV5-1 and TRBJ1-1, the full variable domain reads KAGVTQTPRYLIKTRGQQVTLSCSPISGHRSVSWYQQTPGQGLQFLFEYFSETQRNKGNFPGRFSGRQFSNSRSEMNVSTLELGDSALYLCASSLLGQSNTEAFFGQGTRLTVV.

The rearrangement links TRBV2 to TRBJ1-4; 8 nucleotides align to TRBD1. The trim removed 10 bases at V and 8 bases at J, leaving 6 bases unmatched. In germline, CDR1 is SNHLY, CDR2 FYNNEI. This CDR3 contains 12 residues. CDR3 amino acids: CATQGAGEKLFF. DNA for the CDR3: TGTGCCACCCAGGGGGCAGGAGAAAAACTGTTTTTT.

The chain links TRBV7-3 to TRBJ2-5; a possible D gene is TRBD1 (6 bases). Germline V gene data show CDR1 as SGHTA and CDR2 as FQGTGA. The CDR3 totals 14 residues. The V end was cut by 5 bases, the J end by 5 bases, with 15 bases between. CDR3 region: CASSPTGYGETQYF. DNA of the CDR3: TGTGCCAGCAGCCCCACAGGGTACGGGGAGACCCAGTACTTC.

Only one count was recorded for this clone. J is TRBJ1-2 and V is TRBV7-2; maybe TRBD1 (5 bases). The CDR3 loop spans 12 amino acids. V was cut by 2 bases and J by 8 bases, with 9 bases left in between. The germline V gene encodes CDR1 SGHTA and CDR2 FQGNSA. The CDR3 DNA follows: TGTGCCAGCAGCTTAAGGGGCGAAGGCTACACCTTC. It yields the protein CASSLRGEGYTF. Full variable domain (missing parts from reference TRBV7-2 and TRBJ1-2): GAGVSQSPSNKVTEKGKDVELRCDPISGHTALYWYRQSLGQGLEFLIYFQGNSAPDKSGLPSDRFSAERTGGSVSTLTIQRTQQEDSAVYLCASSLRGEGYTFGSGTRLTVV.

This chain links TRBV27 with TRBJ2-3; 8 bases match TRBD1. V shed 6 bases and J 2 bases; nucleotides not matched to a gene: 4. The CDR3 has 14 amino acids. The germline V gene encodes CDR1 MNHEY and CDR2 SMNVEV (reference sequence). The CDR3 DNA reads TGTGCCAGCAGAAGGGACAGGACCACAGATACGCAGTATTTT. Encoded protein: CASRRDRTTDTQYF.

The table lists this clone with a count of one. The CDR3 loop reads CASSYAPGGTTQYF. The CDR3 DNA follows: TGTGCCAGCAGCTATGCTCCCGGGGGGACGACCCAGTACTTC. V and J are TRBV7-8 and TRBJ2-5; 7 nucleotides match TRBD2. Germline V gives CDR1 SGHVS, CDR2 FQNEAQ. V shed 4 bases, J shed 7 bases, and the junction held 9 bases outside the gene matches. The CDR3 is made up of 14 amino acids.

CDR3 amino acids: CASSSRALGDEQYF. DNA for the CDR3: TGCGCCAGCAGCTCGAGGGCCTTAGGCGACGAGCAGTACTTC. This sequence joins TRBV5-1 and TRBJ2-7; the D gene is possibly TRBD2 (5 bases). V was trimmed by 3 bases and J by 5 bases, leaving 15 bases between them. There are 14 residues in the CDR3. Looked up from germline, CDR1 is SGHRS and CDR2 is YFSETQ.